This T cell receptor (beta chain) was documented in a study of CD8 T cells in Susac syndrome. Turning to the study itself: When blood was drawn, patients with Susac syndrome were on intravenous immunoglobulin alone, on corticosteroids, or therapy-naive. Findings and caveats of the study: The study's TCR sequencing and HLA analysis drew on a certain number of individuals. That number was acknowledged as relatively small.

This clonotype was observed a handful of times. Antigen specificity is unknown. The junction had 4 bases not matched to a gene; V was cut back by 0 bases and J by 7 bases. This CDR3 is built from 14 residues. From germline, CDR1 is MNHNY and CDR2 SVGAGI (reference sequence). With random hexamers, reverse transcription was performed on about 0.5 to 1 ug of RNA. TCRdb itself ran the immunoSEQ multiplex PCR reads through MiXCR, one entry per CDR3 protein. This table holds 150,000 or so distinct CDR3 sequences, 85% to 95% found once. The authors negatively isolated CD8+ and CD4+ T cells and FACS-enriched TEMRA cells.

The rearrangement links TRBV6-6 to TRBJ1-2; 8 bases agree with TRBD1. Sequencing input: CD4+ T cells from PBMCs. The receptor was isolated from a human donor with Susac syndrome. The CDR3 is CASSYSSGGSGYTF. The CDR3 region has the DNA TGTGCCAGCAGTTACTCGTCAGGGGGCTCTGGCTACACCTTC.